Shown below are 12 T cell receptor beta chains from a single sample sequenced in a study of molecular identifiers for immune sequencing clone quantification. One entry per CDR3 protein results from TCRdb running MiXCR on the PCR reads. This sample yields 85,000 to 90,000 distinct CDR3 sequences, of which about 23% are seen a single time; approximately 0.78% belongs to the top ten. Sequenced sample: naive CD8+ T cells from blood, with Jurkat cell RNA spiked in. Subset indicated: FACS-sorted CD8+CD4-CCR7+CD45RA+ naive T cells. These receptors were taken from a human donor in good health. Some libraries in this study had Jurkat cell RNA spiked in.

The V and J genes are TRBV13 and TRBJ1-2; D is uncertain. V lost 0 bases, J lost 3 bases, and 8 bases lay in between. Germline V CDR1 and CDR2: PRHDT, FYEKMQ (reference sequence). This CDR3 region has 14 residues. This chain's CDR3 is CASSLGRDHYGYTF. As DNA, the CDR3 is TGTGCCAGCAGCTTAGGACGGGATCACTATGGCTACACCTTC.

This clonotype was recorded many times. The chain carries TRBV20-1 and TRBJ2-2, with D tentatively TRBD1 (5 bases). CDR3 length equals 14 residues. Per germline, CDR1 DFQATT and CDR2 SNEGSKA (reference sequence). Trimming cost V 1 base and J 6 bases, with 12 bases left between them. CDR3 amino acids: CSARVDSDPGELFF. CDR3 DNA sequence: TGCAGTGCTAGAGTTGACAGCGACCCCGGGGAGCTGTTTTTT.

As concerns this clonotype: This sequence may be a read error, since a much larger clone differs from it by one base. J is TRBJ1-5 and V is TRBV5-6; TRBD1 is a possible D gene (5 bases). Germline loops: CDR1 SGHDT, CDR2 YYEEEE. The CDR3 runs to 12 residues. CDR3 DNA: TGTGCCAGCGGCTTGGGGGGTCAGCCCCAGCATTTT. It is translated as CASGLGGQPQHF.

This clonotype was recorded at least ten times. The chain uses TRBV27 and TRBJ1-1, with D tentatively TRBD1 (5 bases). This CDR3 spans 14 amino acids. V lost 2 bases, J lost 6 bases, and 13 bases lay in between. From germline, CDR1 is MNHEY and CDR2 SMNVEV (reference sequence). The CDR3 DNA reads TGTGCCAGCAGTTTAATTCCCCGGGGCCCTGAAGCTTTCTTT. This encodes CASSLIPRGPEAFF.

The table lists this clonotype with a few counts. The genes are TRBV7-9 and TRBJ2-5; no clear D. The V and J ends lost 6 bases and 0 bases respectively, with 17 bases between them. Per the germline V gene, CDR1 is SEHNR and CDR2 is FQNEAQ (reference sequence). The CDR3 has 16 residues. CDR3 sequence reads: CASSSRVGSYQETQYF. The CDR3 coding sequence is TGTGCCAGCAGTTCACGTGTCGGTTCATACCAAGAGACCCAGTACTTC.

This chain uses TRBV10-2 with TRBJ1-1; TRBD1 is a possible D gene (5 bases). There are 15 residues in the CDR3. The germline V gene has CDR1 WSHSY and CDR2 SAAADI. Trimming cost V 2 bases and J 6 bases, with 16 bases left between them. CDR3 sequence: CASSEGALGTAEAFF. The CDR3 DNA sequence: TGCGCCAGCAGTGAGGGGGCGCTGGGCACTGCTGAAGCTTTCTTT.

This clonotype was picked up many times. V gene TRBV5-1 combines with J gene TRBJ2-3; perhaps TRBD1 as D (5 bases). The germline V gene has CDR1 SGHRS and CDR2 YFSETQ. The V and J ends lost 0 bases and 7 bases respectively, with 15 bases between them. The CDR3 sequence is 15 residues long. CDR3 sequence (DNA): TGCGCCAGCAGCTTGGAAGGGGCCCCCTTAAATACGCAGTATTTT. It specifies CASSLEGAPLNTQYF.

J is TRBJ2-7 and V is TRBV5-6, with D perhaps matching TRBD1 (5 bases). Per germline, CDR1 SGHDT and CDR2 YYEEEE. Trimming stripped 4 bases from V and 5 bases from J, with 16 bases between. The CDR3 is 14 amino acids. As DNA, the CDR3 is TGTGCCAGCAGCCGACAGTTACCCTATGACGAGCAGTACTTC. It specifies CASSRQLPYDEQYF.

To note about this clonotype: Given a much more abundant clone one base away, this may be a read error. This sequence joins TRBV4-1 and TRBJ2-7, with 8 bases aligning to TRBD2. From germline, CDR1 is MGHRA and CDR2 YSYEKL. The CDR3 has 16 residues. The CDR3 protein is CARSQEYSGRFYEQYF. The CDR3 DNA follows: TGCGCCCGCAGCCAAGAGTACAGCGGGAGATTCTACGAGCAGTACTTC.

This clonotype was found a few times. A much larger clone lies a single base off, so this may be a read error. The chain employs TRBV7-9 and TRBJ2-3, with 10 bases lining up with TRBD2. The CDR3 loop spans 15 amino acids. Germline CDR1 reads SEHNR; CDR2 reads FQNEAQ (reference sequence). CDR3 in DNA: TGTGTCAGCAGCCAACTAGCGGGGTACACAGATACGCAGTATTTT. Its translation: CVSSQLAGYTDTQYF.

This clonotype was seen a few times. J is TRBJ2-7 and V is TRBV3-1; possible D gene TRBD1, 6 bases. CDR1 LGHDT and CDR2 YNNKEL come from the germline V gene (reference sequence). V shed 8 bases and J shed 9 bases, with 29 bases lying between them. There are 16 residues in the CDR3. The DNA for the CDR3 is TGTGCCAGCTCGTCCCACTCCGGGGACACCTCGGGGAGGCAGTACTTC. It encodes CASSSHSGDTSGRQYF.

Ten or more counts support this clonotype. The chain couples TRBV2 to TRBJ1-5; 10 bases align to TRBD1. Germline lookup yields CDR1 SNHLY and CDR2 FYNNEI. This CDR3 spans 15 amino acids. The trim removed 7 bases at V and 4 bases at J, leaving 7 bases unmatched. The CDR3 nucleotides are TGTGCCAGCAACCCGACAGGGGGCGTTAATCAGCCCCAGCATTTT. Translation gives CASNPTGGVNQPQHF. The entire variable domain, with the rest obtained from reference TRBV2 and TRBJ1-5, is as follows: EPEVTQTPSHQVTQMGQEVILRCVPISNHLYFYWYRQILGQKVEFLVSFYNNEISEKSEIFDDQFSVERPDGSNFTLKIRSTKLEDSAMYFCASNPTGGVNQPQHFGDGTRLSIL.